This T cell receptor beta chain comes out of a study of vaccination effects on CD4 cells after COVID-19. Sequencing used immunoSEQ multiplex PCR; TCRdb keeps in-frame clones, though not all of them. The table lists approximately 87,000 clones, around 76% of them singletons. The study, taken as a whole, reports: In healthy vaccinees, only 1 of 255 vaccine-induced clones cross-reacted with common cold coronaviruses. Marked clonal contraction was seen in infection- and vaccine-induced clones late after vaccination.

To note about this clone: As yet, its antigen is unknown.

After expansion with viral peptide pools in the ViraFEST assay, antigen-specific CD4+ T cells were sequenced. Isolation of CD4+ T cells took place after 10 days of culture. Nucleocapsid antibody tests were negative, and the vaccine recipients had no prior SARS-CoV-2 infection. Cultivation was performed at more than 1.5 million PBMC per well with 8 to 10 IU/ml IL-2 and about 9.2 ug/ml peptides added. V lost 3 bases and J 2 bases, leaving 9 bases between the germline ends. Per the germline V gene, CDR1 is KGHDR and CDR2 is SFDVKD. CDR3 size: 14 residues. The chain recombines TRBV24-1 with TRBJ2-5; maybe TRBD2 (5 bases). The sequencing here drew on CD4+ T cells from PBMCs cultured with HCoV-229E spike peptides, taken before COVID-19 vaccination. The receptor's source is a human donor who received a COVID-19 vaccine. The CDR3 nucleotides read TGTGCCACCAGTGATCCTCGGGGACAAGAGACCCAGTACTTC. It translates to CATSDPRGQETQYF.